The T cell receptor beta chain described here comes from a study of beta chain features in type 1 diabetes. Findings and limits, study-wide: Shorter TCRB CDR3s, moderately but significantly so, marked every one of the four CD4+ subsets in Type 1 diabetes patients. Whether TCRB rearrangement is influenced by HLA type went unresolved here. Junctions at VDJ sites from type 1 diabetes patients had fewer insertions and more deletions.

Sequencing targeted expressed TCRB transcripts, as all isolated RNA had been reverse transcribed. An average of around 3.9 million reads was obtained for naive, central memory and regulatory T cell samples. Sequenced by immunoSEQ multiplex PCR; TCRdb stores in-frame clones only, minus some. Among 150,000 to 200,000 clones listed, approximately 8.1% were seen once. Germline CDR1 SNHLY, CDR2 FYNNEI. The CDR3 runs to 15 residues. The trim removed 6 bases at V and 0 bases at J, leaving 3 bases unmatched. This clone came up a few times. Its antigen is as yet unknown. V is TRBV2 and J is TRBJ2-2, with 8 bases lining up with TRBD1. The sequencing sample was made of central memory CD4+ T cells from blood. The receptor was derived from a woman aged 40 to 49 with type 1 diabetes. In DNA form, the CDR3 reads TGTGCCAGCAGCTGGGGACAGGCGAACACCGGGGAGCTGTTTTTT. Amino acids: CASSWGQANTGELFF.